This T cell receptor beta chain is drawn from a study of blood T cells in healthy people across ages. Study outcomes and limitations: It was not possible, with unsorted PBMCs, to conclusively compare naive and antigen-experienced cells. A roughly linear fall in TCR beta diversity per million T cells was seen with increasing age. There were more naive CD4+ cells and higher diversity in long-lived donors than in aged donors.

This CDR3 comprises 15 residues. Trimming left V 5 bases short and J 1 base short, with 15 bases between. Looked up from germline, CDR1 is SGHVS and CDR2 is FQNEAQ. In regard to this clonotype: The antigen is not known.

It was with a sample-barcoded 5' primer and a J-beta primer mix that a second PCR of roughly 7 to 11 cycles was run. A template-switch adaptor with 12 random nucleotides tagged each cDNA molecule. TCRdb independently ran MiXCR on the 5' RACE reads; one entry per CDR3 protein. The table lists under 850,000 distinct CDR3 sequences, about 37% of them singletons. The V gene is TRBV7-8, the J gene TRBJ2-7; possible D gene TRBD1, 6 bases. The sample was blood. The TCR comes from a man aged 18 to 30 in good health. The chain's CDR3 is CASSLRDTGSYEQYF. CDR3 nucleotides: TGTGCCAGCAGCCTCAGAGACACAGGGTCCTACGAGCAGTACTTC.